This TCR beta chain was observed in a study of vaccination and CD4 T cells after COVID-19. The wider study: Researchers treated control cultures with a CEFX pool, an HIV-1 Nef pool, or no peptide. Whole-study findings and limits: In convalescent patients, 304 of 307 vaccine-specific clones were mono-reactive for SARS-CoV-2 spike.

This clonotype was counted between two and nine times. The target antigen is unknown. Cultured CD4+ T-cell DNA underwent Oncomine TCR Beta short-read sequencing. TCRdb re-called the PCR reads through MiXCR, storing one row per CDR3 protein. In the table there are around 6,100 distinct CDR3 sequences, roughly two fifths of which are singletons. Treatment defined: approximately nine-day PBMC culture with coronavirus spike peptide pools or control peptides (ViraFEST assay). CD4+ T-cell collection from the unexposed donor predated the COVID-19 pandemic (2011-2018). CD4+ T cells from unexposed donors were probed, cells permitting, with SARS-CoV-2 S/N and four cold-coronavirus spikes. Material for sequencing was CD4+ T cells from blood, cultured in vitro. The clonotype was recovered from a human donor in good health.

The CDR3 DNA reads as TGCAGTGCTAGACTAGCGGGGGGCCTTTTGGGCACAGATACGCAGTATTTT. Residues: CSARLAGGLLGTDTQYF. This chain joins TRBV20-1 and TRBJ2-3; 11 nucleotides match TRBD2. CDR1 and CDR2 (germline): DFQATT, SNEGSKA (reference sequence). Trimming cost V 2 bases and J 1 base; bases outside gene matches: 8. The CDR3 totals 17 residues.